The next 3 T cell receptor beta chains were all read from a single sample in a study of T-cell memory formation after mild COVID-19. TCRdb reprocessed the 5' RACE reads via MiXCR and lists one record per CDR3 protein. In the table there are roughly 180,000 distinct CDR3 sequences, 11% of which are singletons. Sequenced: PBMCs or a T cell subset sorted from them (not recorded which). These receptors originate from a man younger than 35 who had mild COVID-19 (a few samples of this study predate the infection). Cell type and time point are not known.

This clonotype was counted between two and nine times. The V and J genes are TRBV4-1 and TRBJ2-3; D gene unclear. V was pared by 5 bases and J by 14 bases, with 20 bases between. The CDR3 has 13 residues. The germline V gene has CDR1 MGHRA and CDR2 YSYEKL. The CDR3 is CASSGPKSSSRYF. In DNA form, the CDR3 reads TGCGCCAGCAGCGGCCCGAAGAGTTCCTCGCGGTATTTT.

This clonotype was recorded many times. This chain links TRBV7-9 with TRBJ2-5; 10 nucleotides agree with TRBD2. CDR3 length: 15 residues. The V and J ends lost 1 base and 1 base, in that order; junction bases with no gene match: 0. CDR1 is SEHNR and CDR2 is FQNEAQ in the germline V gene (reference sequence). The CDR3 nucleotides read TGTGCCAGCAGCTTAGGGACTAGCGGCCAAGAGACCCAGTACTTC. Translation: CASSLGTSGQETQYF. The whole variable domain, filled in from reference TRBV7-9 and TRBJ2-5, reads DTGVSQNPRHKITKRGQNVTFRCDPISEHNRLYWYRQTLGQGPEFLTYFQNEAQLEKSRLLSDRFSAERPKGSFSTLEIQRTEQGDSAMYLCASSLGTSGQETQYFGPGTRLLVL.

This clonotype was counted between two and nine times. The chain is built from TRBV7-9 and TRBJ2-1; 11 bases agree with TRBD2. J was trimmed by 5 bases and V by 5 bases; bases with no gene match: 8. Germline CDR1 and CDR2: SEHNR and FQNEAQ (reference sequence). The CDR3 is 16 amino acids. CDR3 region: CASSVPSGGRHNEQFF. The CDR3 DNA sequence: TGTGCCAGCAGCGTACCTAGCGGGGGGCGACACAATGAGCAGTTCTTC.